The 10 T cell receptor beta chains presented below share a single source sample, sequenced in a study of a mutant IDH1 vaccine in newly diagnosed glioma. Sequencing used immunoSEQ multiplex PCR; TCRdb keeps in-frame clones, though not all of them. The repertoire has about 68,000 clones, 79% of them found once; the top ten carry over 8%. The time point here: baseline, week 1 (first vaccination visit). Specified treatment: pre-vaccination baseline after standard-of-care therapy. The specimen comprised PBMCs, sampled from a glioma patient treated with radiotherapy, temozolomide or both. Receptors originate from a man between 45 and 60 years old with glioma.

This clone has a single count. The CDR3 is CASSAGQGLSGANVLTF. The CDR3 coding sequence is TGTGCCAGCAGCGCGGGACAGGGACTCTCTGGGGCCAACGTCCTGACTTTC. This chain joins TRBV9 and TRBJ2-6; the match to TRBD1 covers 9 bases. Losses at the gene ends were 3 bases for V and 0 bases for J; bases not matched to a gene: 4. This CDR3 is built from 17 residues. CDR1 SGDLS and CDR2 YYNGEE come from the germline V gene.

This chain uses TRBV9 with TRBJ1-1; weak D call: TRBD1 (5 bases). This CDR3 comprises 14 residues. V gave up 4 bases and J gave up 8 bases, with 18 bases separating them. Germline values: CDR1 SGDLS, CDR2 YYNGEE. CDR3 nucleotides: TGTGCCAGCAGCCCACGGGCCAGGGTGGGGGAAGCTTTCTTT. Translation: CASSPRARVGEAFF.

This clone was counted once. CDR3 nucleotides: TGTGCCTGGAGTGTTGGGGGAGTCAACGAGCAGTACTTC. Translated, it gives CAWSVGGVNEQYF. The rearrangement uses TRBV30 and TRBJ2-5; D may be TRBD1 or TRBD2 (5 bases each). The DNA end lines up better with TRBJ2-7; the J call may be wrong. The CDR3 is 13 residues long. Germline V CDR1 and CDR2: GTSNPN, SVGIG (reference sequence).

The V call is TRBV30, the J call TRBJ1-1; TRBD1 is a possible D gene (6 bases). Trimming removed 4 bases at V and 0 bases at J, with 9 bases between. This CDR3 comprises 13 residues. The germline V gene encodes CDR1 GTSNPN and CDR2 SVGIG (reference sequence). In DNA, the CDR3 is TGTGCCTGGACCCCAGGGGTGAACACTGAAGCTTTCTTT. Translated: CAWTPGVNTEAFF.

V gene TRBV4-1 combines with J gene TRBJ1-1; weak D call: TRBD1 (5 bases). V lost 5 bases and J lost 1, with 11 bases in between. Per germline, CDR1 MGHRA and CDR2 YSYEKL. The CDR3 totals 14 residues. The CDR3 is CASSYPGENTEAFF. CDR3 sequence (DNA): TGCGCCAGCAGCTACCCGGGGGAGAACACTGAAGCTTTCTTT.

The chain combines TRBV29-1 with TRBJ1-2, with 9 bases matching TRBD1. Germline V gives CDR1 SQVTM, CDR2 ANQGSEA. The V gene end was trimmed by 3 bases and the J gene end by 5 bases; junction bases not matched to a gene: 10. The CDR3 totals 15 residues. CDR3 amino acids: CSVEPLAGTGYGYTF. CDR3 in DNA: TGCAGCGTTGAGCCCCTCGCCGGGACAGGGTATGGCTACACCTTC.

V usage is TRBV30 and J usage is TRBJ1-5; no clear D gene. Germline CDR1 and CDR2: GTSNPN and SVGIG (reference sequence). This CDR3 region has 11 residues. The V end lost 3 bases, the J end lost 9 bases, and 9 bases lay between the germline ends. The chain's CDR3 is CAWSGVGPQHF. CDR3 DNA: TGTGCCTGGAGCGGGGTTGGGCCCCAGCATTTT.

The genes are TRBV7-8 and TRBJ1-3; D not certain. Trimming shortened V by 1 base and J by 3 bases, and 13 bases separated the two germline ends. The CDR3 extends over 16 amino acids. The germline V gene encodes CDR1 SGHVS and CDR2 FQNEAQ. Written as DNA, the CDR3 is TGTGCCAGCAGCTTAGTGGGTTTGGGTTTTGGAAACACCATATATTTT. As protein: CASSLVGLGFGNTIYF. The whole variable domain, filled in from reference TRBV7-8 and TRBJ1-3, reads GAGVSQSPRYKVAKRGQDVALRCDPISGHVSLFWYQQALGQGPEFLTYFQNEAQLDKSGLPSDRFFAERPEGSVSTLKIQRTQQEDSAVYLCASSLVGLGFGNTIYFGEGSWLTVV.

This clone was seen a single time. CDR3 residues: CAAGHYGYTF. CDR3 bases: TGTGCCGCCGGTCACTATGGCTACACCTTC. This chain uses TRBV19 with TRBJ1-2; no clear D gene. Trimming stripped 11 bases from V and 3 bases from J, with 7 bases between. The germline CDR1 and CDR2 sequences are LNHDA and SQIVND (reference sequence). This CDR3 is 10 amino acids long.

The genes are TRBV5-4 and TRBJ2-5; possible D gene TRBD1, 6 bases. Looked up from germline, CDR1 is SGHNT and CDR2 is YYREEE (reference sequence). The CDR3 length is 12 residues. The CDR3 reads CATGTTQETQYF. CDR3 sequence (DNA): TGTGCAACCGGGACAACCCAAGAGACCCAGTACTTC.